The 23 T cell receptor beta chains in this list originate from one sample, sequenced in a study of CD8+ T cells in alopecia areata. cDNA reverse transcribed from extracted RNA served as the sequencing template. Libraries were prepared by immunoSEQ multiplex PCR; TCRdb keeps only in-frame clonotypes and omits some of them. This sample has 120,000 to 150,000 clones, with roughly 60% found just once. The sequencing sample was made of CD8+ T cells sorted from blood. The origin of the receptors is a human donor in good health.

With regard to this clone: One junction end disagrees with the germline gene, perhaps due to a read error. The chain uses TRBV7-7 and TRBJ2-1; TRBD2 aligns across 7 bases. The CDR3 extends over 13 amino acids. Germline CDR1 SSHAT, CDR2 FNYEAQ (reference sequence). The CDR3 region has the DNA TGTGCTAGCAGCCAGGGACTACTCAATGAGCAGTTCTTC. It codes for CASSQGLLNEQFF.

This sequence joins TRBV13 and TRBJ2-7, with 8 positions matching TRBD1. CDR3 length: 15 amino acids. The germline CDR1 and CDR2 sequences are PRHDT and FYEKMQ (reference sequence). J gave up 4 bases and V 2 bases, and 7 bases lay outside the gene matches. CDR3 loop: CASSLSGTGDYEQYF. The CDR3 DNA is TGTGCCAGCAGCTTATCCGGGACAGGAGATTACGAGCAGTACTTC.

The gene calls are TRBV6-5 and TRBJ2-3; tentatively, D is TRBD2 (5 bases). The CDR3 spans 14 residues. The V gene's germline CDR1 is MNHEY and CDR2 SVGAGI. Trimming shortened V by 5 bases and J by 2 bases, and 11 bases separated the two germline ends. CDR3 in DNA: TGTGCCAGCAGTCCAGCGGATATCACAGATACGCAGTATTTT. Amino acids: CASSPADITDTQYF.

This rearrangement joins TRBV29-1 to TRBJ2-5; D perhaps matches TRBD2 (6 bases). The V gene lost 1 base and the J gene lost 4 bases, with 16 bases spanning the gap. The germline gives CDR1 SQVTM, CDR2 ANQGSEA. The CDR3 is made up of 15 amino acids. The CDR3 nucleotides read TGCAGCGTTGAAGTCCGGGGAGGTGGGGGAGAGACCCAGTACTTC. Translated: CSVEVRGGGGETQYF.

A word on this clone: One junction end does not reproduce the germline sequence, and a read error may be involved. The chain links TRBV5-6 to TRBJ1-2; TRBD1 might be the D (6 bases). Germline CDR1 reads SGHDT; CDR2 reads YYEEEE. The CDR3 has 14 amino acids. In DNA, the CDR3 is TGTGCCAGCAGCCTCCCGACAGGCGAAATCACCCCTTACTTC. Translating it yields CASSLPTGEITPYF.

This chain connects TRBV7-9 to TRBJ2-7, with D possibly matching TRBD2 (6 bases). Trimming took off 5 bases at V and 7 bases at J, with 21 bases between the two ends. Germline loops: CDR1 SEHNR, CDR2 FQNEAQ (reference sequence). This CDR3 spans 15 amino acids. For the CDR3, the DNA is TGTGCCAGCAGCGCCCCGGGACTGACGACGGGGGAGCAGTACTTC. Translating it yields CASSAPGLTTGEQYF.

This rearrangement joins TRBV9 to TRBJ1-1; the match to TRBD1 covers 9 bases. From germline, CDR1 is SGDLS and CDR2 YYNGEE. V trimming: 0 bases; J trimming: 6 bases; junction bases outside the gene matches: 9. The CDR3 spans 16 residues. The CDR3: CASSVDRGTGTPEAFF. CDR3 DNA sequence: TGTGCCAGCAGCGTAGACCGCGGGACAGGGACTCCTGAAGCTTTCTTT.

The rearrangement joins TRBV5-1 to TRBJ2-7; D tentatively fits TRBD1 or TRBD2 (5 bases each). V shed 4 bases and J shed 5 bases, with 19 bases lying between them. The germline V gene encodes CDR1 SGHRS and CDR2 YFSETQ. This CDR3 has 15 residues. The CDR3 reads CASSPLGDPQDEQYF. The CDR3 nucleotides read TGCGCCAGCAGCCCACTCGGGGACCCTCAAGACGAGCAGTACTTC.

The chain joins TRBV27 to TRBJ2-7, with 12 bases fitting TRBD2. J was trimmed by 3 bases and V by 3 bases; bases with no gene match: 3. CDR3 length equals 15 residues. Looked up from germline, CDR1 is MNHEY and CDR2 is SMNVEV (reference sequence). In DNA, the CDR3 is TGTGCCAGCAGTTTCCGACTAGCGGGAGTCTACGAGCAGTACTTC. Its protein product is CASSFRLAGVYEQYF.

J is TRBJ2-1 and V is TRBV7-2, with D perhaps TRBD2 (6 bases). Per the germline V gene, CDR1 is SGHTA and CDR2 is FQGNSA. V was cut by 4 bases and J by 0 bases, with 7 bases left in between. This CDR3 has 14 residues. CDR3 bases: TGTGCCAGCAGCTCGGACTACTCCTACAATGAGCAGTTCTTC. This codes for CASSSDYSYNEQFF.

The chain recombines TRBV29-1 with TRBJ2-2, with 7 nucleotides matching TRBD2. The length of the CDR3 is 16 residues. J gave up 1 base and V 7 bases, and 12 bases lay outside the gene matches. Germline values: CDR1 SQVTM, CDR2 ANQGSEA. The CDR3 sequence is CSAVRGEGLNTGELFF. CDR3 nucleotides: TGCAGCGCTGTCCGAGGGGAGGGCCTGAACACCGGGGAGCTGTTTTTT.

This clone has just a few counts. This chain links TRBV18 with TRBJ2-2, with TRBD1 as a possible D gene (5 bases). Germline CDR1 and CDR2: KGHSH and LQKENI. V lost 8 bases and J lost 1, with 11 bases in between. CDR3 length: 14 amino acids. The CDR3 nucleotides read TGTGCCAGCGCCGCCCAGGGGAACACCGGGGAGCTGTTTTTT. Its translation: CASAAQGNTGELFF.

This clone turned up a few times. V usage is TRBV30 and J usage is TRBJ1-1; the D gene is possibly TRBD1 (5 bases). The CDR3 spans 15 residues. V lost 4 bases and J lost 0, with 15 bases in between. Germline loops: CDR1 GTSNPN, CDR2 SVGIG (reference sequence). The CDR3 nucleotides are TGTGCCTGGATACCAAGACAGCTCATGAACACTGAAGCTTTCTTT. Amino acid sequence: CAWIPRQLMNTEAFF.

CDR3 protein: CASSPLAEVHEQYF. The DNA for the CDR3 is TGTGCCAGCAGCCCTCTAGCGGAGGTTCACGAGCAGTACTTC. The V and J genes are TRBV7-8 and TRBJ2-7; TRBD2 aligns across 7 bases. J was trimmed by 5 bases and V by 5 bases; bases with no gene match: 9. The CDR3 loop spans 14 amino acids. Germline lookup yields CDR1 SGHVS and CDR2 FQNEAQ.

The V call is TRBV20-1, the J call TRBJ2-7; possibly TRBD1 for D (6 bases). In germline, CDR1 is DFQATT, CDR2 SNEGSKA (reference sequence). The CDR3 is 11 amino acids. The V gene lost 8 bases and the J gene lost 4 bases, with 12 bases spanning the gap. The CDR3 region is CSTIQGYEQYF. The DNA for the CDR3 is TGCAGTACAATCCAGGGGTACGAGCAGTACTTC.

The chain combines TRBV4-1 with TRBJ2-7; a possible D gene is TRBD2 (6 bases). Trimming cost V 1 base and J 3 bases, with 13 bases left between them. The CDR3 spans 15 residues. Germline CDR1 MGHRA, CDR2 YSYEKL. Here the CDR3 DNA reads TGCGCCAGCAGCCAAGTGGGGGGTATAGACTACGAGCAGTACTTC. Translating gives CASSQVGGIDYEQYF.

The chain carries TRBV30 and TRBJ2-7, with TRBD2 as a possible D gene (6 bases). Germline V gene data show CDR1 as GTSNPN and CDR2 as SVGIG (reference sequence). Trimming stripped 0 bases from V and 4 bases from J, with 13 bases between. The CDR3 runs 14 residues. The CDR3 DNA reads TGTGCCTGGAGTGTGGCCATGGGGAGGTACGAGCAGTACTTC. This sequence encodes CAWSVAMGRYEQYF. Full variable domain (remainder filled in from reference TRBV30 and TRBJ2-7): SQTIHQWPATLVQPVGSPLSLECTVEGTSNPNLYWYRQAAGRGLQLLFYSVGIGQISSEVPQNLSASRPQDRQFILSSKKLLLSDSGFYLCAWSVAMGRYEQYFGPGTRLTVT.

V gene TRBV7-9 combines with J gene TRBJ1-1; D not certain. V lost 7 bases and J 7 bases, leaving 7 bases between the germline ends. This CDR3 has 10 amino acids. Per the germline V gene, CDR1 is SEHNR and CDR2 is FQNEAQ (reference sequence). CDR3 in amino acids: CASMSIEAFF. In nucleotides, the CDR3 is TGTGCCAGCATGTCCATTGAAGCTTTCTTT.

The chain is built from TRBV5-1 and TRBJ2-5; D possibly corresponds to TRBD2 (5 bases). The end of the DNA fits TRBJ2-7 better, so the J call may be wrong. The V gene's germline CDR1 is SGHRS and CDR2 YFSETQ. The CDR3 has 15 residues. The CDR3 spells CASSLLWERVYEQYF. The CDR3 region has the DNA TGCGCCAGCAGCTTATTATGGGAGCGTGTTTACGAGCAGTACTTC.

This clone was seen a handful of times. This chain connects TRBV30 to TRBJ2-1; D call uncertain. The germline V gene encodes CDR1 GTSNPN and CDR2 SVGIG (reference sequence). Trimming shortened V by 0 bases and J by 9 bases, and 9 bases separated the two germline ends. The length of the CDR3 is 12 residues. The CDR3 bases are TGTGCCTGGAGTGTACTTTTCAGTGAGCAGTTCTTC. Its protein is CAWSVLFSEQFF.

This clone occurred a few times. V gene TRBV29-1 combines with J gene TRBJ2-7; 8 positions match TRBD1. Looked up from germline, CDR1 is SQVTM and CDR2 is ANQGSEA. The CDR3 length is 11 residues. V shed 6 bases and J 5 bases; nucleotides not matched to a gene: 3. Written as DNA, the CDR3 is TGCAGCGTGGTGGACAGGGACGAGCAGTACTTC. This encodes CSVVDRDEQYF.

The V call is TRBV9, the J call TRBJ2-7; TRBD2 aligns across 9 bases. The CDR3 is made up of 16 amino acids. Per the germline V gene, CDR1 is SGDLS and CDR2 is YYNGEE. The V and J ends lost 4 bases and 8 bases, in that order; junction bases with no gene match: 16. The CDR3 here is CASSSSDSSGRRQQYF. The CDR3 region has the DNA TGTGCCAGCAGCTCGTCCGATAGTAGCGGGAGAAGGCAGCAGTACTTC.

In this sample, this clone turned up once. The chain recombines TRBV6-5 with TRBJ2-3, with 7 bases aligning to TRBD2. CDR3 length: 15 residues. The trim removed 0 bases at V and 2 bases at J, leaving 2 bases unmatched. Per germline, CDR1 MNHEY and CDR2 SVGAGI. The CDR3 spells CASSYSGGFTDTQYF. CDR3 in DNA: TGTGCCAGCAGTTACTCGGGGGGGTTCACAGATACGCAGTATTTT.